One and the same sample provided the 4 T cell receptor beta chains below, sequenced in a study of T cell responses to AZD1222 COVID-19 vaccine. Assay: immunoSEQ multiplex PCR; the TCRdb copy retains only in-frame clones and omits some. The sample records about 72,000 clones, around 86% being singletons. The sample in question was peripheral blood, obtained on day 0 of AZD1222 vaccination. The receptors here all came from an adult in good health.

This chain uses TRBV19 with TRBJ1-1; tentatively, D is TRBD1 (5 bases). Looked up from germline, CDR1 is LNHDA and CDR2 is SQIVND (reference sequence). The CDR3 consists of 14 residues. The V end lost 4 bases, the J end lost 3 bases, and 12 bases lay between the germline ends. The CDR3 DNA reads as TGTGCCAGTAGTAGAGGGGAACAGTACACTGAAGCTTTCTTT. Its translation is CASSRGEQYTEAFF.

This rearrangement joins TRBV7-3 to TRBJ2-1, with TRBD1 identical over 12 bases. The V gene end was trimmed by 5 bases and the J gene end by 7 bases; junction bases not matched to a gene: 6. The CDR3 is made up of 15 amino acids. Germline V lookup: CDR1 SGHTA, CDR2 FQGTGA. For the CDR3, the DNA is TGTGCCAGCAGCGCGGGGACAGGGGGCATTAATGAGCAGTTCTTC. The encoded protein is CASSAGTGGINEQFF.

The gene calls are TRBV9 and TRBJ2-3; D assignment may be TRBD1 or TRBD2 (7 bases each). The germline gives CDR1 SGDLS, CDR2 YYNGEE. CDR3 length: 15 amino acids. Trimming took off 7 bases at V and 2 bases at J, with 17 bases between the two ends. CDR3 sequence reads: CASGRSGGDTDTQYF. CDR3 nucleotides: TGTGCCAGCGGCCGTTCAGGGGGGGACACAGATACGCAGTATTTT.

J is TRBJ1-2 and V is TRBV7-2; TRBD1 agrees at 9 bases. The CDR3 contains 14 residues. Germline V gene sequence: CDR1 SGHTA, CDR2 FQGNSA. The ends lost 4 bases at V and 5 bases at J; junction bases unmatched: 5. The CDR3 DNA is TGTGCCAGCAGCTGGCGGGACAGGGATTATGGCTACACCTTC. This encodes CASSWRDRDYGYTF.